This TCR beta chain is drawn from a study of T-cell reconstitution after alpha-beta-depleted transplantation in children. CDR1 and CDR2 from the germline V gene are SEHNR and FQNEAQ (reference sequence). This CDR3 spans 15 amino acids. V lost 5 bases and J lost 8; bases outside the gene matches: 12. This clonotype was detected many times. Unique molecular identifiers featured in how the TCRbeta library was prepared. MiXCR, applied by TCRdb to the PCR reads, yields one record per CDR3 protein. The sample has hundreds of thousands of distinct CDR3 sequences; 16% are singletons. The receptor was isolated from a human donor who donated a stem cell graft to a child with acute myeloid leukemia. Sequencing was performed on PBMCs from the stem cell graft donor, taken from the stem cell graft. V is TRBV7-9 and J is TRBJ1-2; 9 bases are a match to TRBD1. The chain's CDR3 is CASSQGTGGYGGYTF. CDR3 DNA: TGTGCCAGCAGCCAAGGAACAGGGGGCTATGGAGGCTACACCTTC.